The clone carrying this T cell receptor (beta chain) was found a few times. The age range of participants was about 18 to 100 years, with residence in around 22 US areas. The data originate from a study of blood T cell repertoires in COVID-19. Deletions cut 2 bases from V and 10 bases from J, with 12 bases between. This CDR3 region has 13 residues. Germline CDR1 GTSNPN, CDR2 SVGIG (reference sequence). In the original workflow: Amplification of reference gene primers was used by the study to estimate nucleated cell counts. The method was immunoSEQ multiplex PCR; TCRdb's version includes in-frame clones alone and lacks a portion of them. V, J and clone size are those of that table, while D and trimming were read from the DNA. The sample lists roughly 240,000 clones; 88% were seen once.

The sequence came from a woman between 40 and 50 years old with acute COVID-19. This chain joins TRBV30 and TRBJ1-6; D is possibly TRBD1 (5 bases). Specimen: PBMCs or T cells enriched from blood (not recorded which). CDR3 in amino acids: CAWSPYAGSPLHF. CDR3 nucleotides: TGTGCCTGGAGTCCGTACGCAGGGTCACCCCTCCACTTT.